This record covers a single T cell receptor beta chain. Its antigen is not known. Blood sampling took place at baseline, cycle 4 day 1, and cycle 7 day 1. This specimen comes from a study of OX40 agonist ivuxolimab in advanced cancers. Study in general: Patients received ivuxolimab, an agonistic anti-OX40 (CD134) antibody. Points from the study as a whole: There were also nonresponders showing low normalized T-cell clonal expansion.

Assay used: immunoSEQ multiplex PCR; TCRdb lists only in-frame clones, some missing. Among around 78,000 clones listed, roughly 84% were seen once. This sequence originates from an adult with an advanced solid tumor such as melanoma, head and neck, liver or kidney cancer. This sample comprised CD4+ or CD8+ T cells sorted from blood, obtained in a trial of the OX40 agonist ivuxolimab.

DNA of the CDR3: TGTGCCAGCAGTTTATCATTGTTTAGGGGTGAGCAGTTCTTC. Its translation: CASSLSLFRGEQFF. This chain uses TRBV27 with TRBJ2-1; tentative D call: TRBD1 (5 bases). CDR3 size: 14 residues. Between the trimmed V and J ends, which lost 0 bases and 9 bases, there was a span of 12 bases. Germline values: CDR1 MNHEY, CDR2 SMNVEV (reference sequence).